The next 13 T cell receptor beta chains were all read from a single sample in a study of cytomegalovirus exposure and HLA in healthy donors. Using immunoSEQ multiplex PCR, the repertoire was profiled, and TCRdb retains in-frame clones only, with some absent. The profile shows fewer than 250,000 clones, roughly 87% of them singletons. Sequenced: PBMCs. The receptors were sampled from a woman aged 18-30 years in good health and CMV-seropositive.

This chain connects TRBV6-4 to TRBJ1-1; unclear D gene. This CDR3 comprises 13 residues. Germline V CDR1 and CDR2: MRHNA, SNTAGT. The ends were cut back, 5 bases at V and 0 bases at J, with 7 bases in the middle. CDR3 protein: CASSRDVNTEAFF. As DNA, the CDR3 is TGTGCCAGCAGTCGGGATGTGAACACTGAAGCTTTCTTT.

The chain has TRBV27 and TRBJ1-5; tentative D call: TRBD1 (6 bases). V was pared by 8 bases and J by 3 bases, with 17 bases between. Germline V lookup: CDR1 MNHEY, CDR2 SMNVEV (reference sequence). CDR3 size: 15 residues. CDR3 coding DNA: TGTGCCAGCGGGAGAAGGGGGGGGGACAATCAGCCCCAGCATTTT. This translates into CASGRRGGDNQPQHF.

The gene calls are TRBV7-9 and TRBJ2-7, with a possible D match to TRBD2 (6 bases). This CDR3 has 15 amino acids. V was cut by 5 bases and J by 3 bases, with 17 bases left in between. In germline, CDR1 is SEHNR, CDR2 FQNEAQ (reference sequence). The CDR3 DNA reads TGTGCCAGCAGCACTCCGGGGCAGGGAGGCTACGAGCAGTACTTC. Its protein product is CASSTPGQGGYEQYF.

As DNA, the CDR3 is TGTGCCACCAGCAGAGACCTAGCCGCAGCCTACGAGCAGTACTTC. Translation: CATSRDLAAAYEQYF. The gene calls are TRBV15 and TRBJ2-7; tentatively, D is TRBD2 (5 bases). Germline V gives CDR1 LNHNV, CDR2 YYDKDF (reference sequence). There are 15 residues in the CDR3. V shed 0 bases and J shed 2 bases, with 11 bases lying between them.

The chain combines TRBV6-5 with TRBJ2-7, with a possible D match to TRBD2 (6 bases). The CDR3 runs 11 residues. Per germline, CDR1 MNHEY and CDR2 SVGAGI. The V end lost 8 bases, the J end lost 3 bases, and 8 bases lay between the germline ends. For the CDR3, the DNA is TGTGCCAGCCACGGGGGCTACGAGCAGTACTTC. Amino acid sequence: CASHGGYEQYF.

The rearrangement joins TRBV5-1 to TRBJ2-2; tentative D call: TRBD2 (5 bases). The CDR3 extends over 14 amino acids. CDR1 and CDR2 (germline): SGHRS, YFSETQ. Trimming left V 3 bases short and J 1 base short, with 7 bases between. In DNA form, the CDR3 reads TGCGCCAGCAGCTCGAGCGGGAACACCGGGGAGCTGTTTTTT. Translating gives CASSSSGNTGELFF.

This sequence joins TRBV27 and TRBJ1-2, with D hard to call. The germline V gene has CDR1 MNHEY and CDR2 SMNVEV (reference sequence). This CDR3 has 15 residues. With 0 bases removed from V and 0 bases from J, the gap between germline ends came to 8 bases. The CDR3 protein is CASSLSPTSNYGYTF. Written as DNA, the CDR3 is TGTGCCAGCAGTTTATCCCCAACTTCTAACTATGGCTACACCTTC.

V usage is TRBV6-5 and J usage is TRBJ1-1; D is undetermined. CDR1 is MNHEY, CDR2 SVGAGI, per germline. The CDR3 length is 13 residues. Trimming took off 8 bases at V and 7 bases at J, with 17 bases between the two ends. CDR3 protein: CASQRRSLGEAFF. The CDR3 DNA reads as TGTGCCAGCCAGCGGCGTTCCCTCGGTGAAGCTTTCTTT.

The chain employs TRBV4-2 and TRBJ2-1, with 7 bases that match TRBD2. CDR3 length: 16 amino acids. The trim removed 1 base at V and 1 base at J, leaving 4 bases unmatched. The germline gives CDR1 LGHNA, CDR2 YNFKEQ. CDR3 coding DNA: TGTGCCAGCAGCCAAGGGGAGGGATCTTCCTACAATGAGCAGTTCTTC. It yields the protein CASSQGEGSSYNEQFF.

The chain combines TRBV5-1 with TRBJ2-7, with D possibly being TRBD2 (6 bases). Trimming took off 0 bases at V and 2 bases at J, with 12 bases between the two ends. This CDR3 comprises 15 residues. From germline, CDR1 is SGHRS and CDR2 YFSETQ. CDR3 DNA sequence: TGCGCCAGCAGCTTGGGCAGCGGGCAAACCTACGAGCAGTACTTC. It encodes CASSLGSGQTYEQYF.

The chain combines TRBV7-9 with TRBJ2-7; the match to TRBD2 covers 8 bases. Trimming at V came to 6 bases and at J to 6 bases, leaving 13 bases not matched to a gene. The CDR3 loop spans 15 amino acids. Germline assignment: CDR1 SEHNR and CDR2 FQNEAQ (reference sequence). The CDR3 region is CASSKTGIAGTEQYF. Here the CDR3 DNA reads TGTGCCAGCAGTAAGACGGGGATAGCGGGAACCGAGCAGTACTTC.

The CDR3 loop is CASSLLTGEAFF. In DNA, the CDR3 is TGTGCCAGCAGTTTATTAACGGGTGAAGCTTTCTTT. The V gene is TRBV27, the J gene TRBJ1-1, with D unresolved. The V end lost 1 base, the J end lost 7 bases, and 7 bases lay between the germline ends. The CDR3 spans 12 residues. Germline CDR1 and CDR2: MNHEY and SMNVEV (reference sequence).

The V and J genes are TRBV28 and TRBJ2-7; D possibly corresponds to TRBD1 (6 bases). Between the trimmed V and J ends, which lost 6 bases and 6 bases, there was a span of 24 bases. Germline values: CDR1 MDHEN, CDR2 SYDVKM. The CDR3 sequence is 16 residues long. The CDR3 loop reads CASSSSRGSLLREQYF. DNA of the CDR3: TGTGCCAGCAGCTCCTCCAGGGGATCCCTTTTACGCGAGCAGTACTTC.